The 12 T cell receptor beta chains in this list originate from one sample, sequenced in a study of blood T cells in healthy people across ages. For the second PCR, which ran for about 7 to 11 cycles, a sample-barcoded 5' primer and a J-beta primer mix were used. TCRdb itself ran the 5' RACE reads through MiXCR, one entry per CDR3 protein. The data contain hundreds of thousands of distinct CDR3 sequences, around a fifth of them singletons. Sequenced: blood. The receptors originated from a man in his sixties or seventies in good health.

The CDR3 nucleotides read TGTGCCAGCAGTAAGCAGGGGGCAAGCAATCAGCCCCAGCATTTT. Translated: CASSKQGASNQPQHF. The V call is TRBV28, the J call TRBJ1-5; 8 nucleotides agree with TRBD1. Germline V CDR1 and CDR2: MDHEN, SYDVKM. The CDR3 has 15 residues. The V segment lost 5 bases and the J segment 1 base; nucleotides outside the gene matches: 4.

A note on this clonotype: One end of the junction does not line up with germline, which may come from a read error. The gene calls are TRBV3-1 and TRBJ2-1; D gene uncertain. The CDR3 is 12 residues long. Germline CDR1 LGHDT, CDR2 YNNKEL (reference sequence). CDR3: CASSLEYNVQFF. The CDR3 bases are TGTGCCAGCAGCCTCGAGTACAATGTGCAGTTCTTC.

V usage is TRBV20-1 and J usage is TRBJ1-4; D is ambiguous. Germline V gene data show CDR1 as DFQATT and CDR2 as SNEGSKA (reference sequence). The CDR3 has 15 amino acids. V lost 0 bases, J lost 7 bases, and 15 bases lay in between. The CDR3 DNA reads TGCAGTGCTAGAGATCTCGGAGAGGACCTTGAAAAACTGTTTTTT. Protein sequence: CSARDLGEDLEKLFF.

Remarks on this clonotype: Compared with germline, one end of the junction differs, possibly owing to a read error. The CDR3 DNA reads TGTGCCAGCAGCGTATACAGGGACAGCCGAGAGGCCCAGTACTTC. Protein sequence: CASSVYRDSREAQYF. The chain carries TRBV9 and TRBJ2-5; 7 positions agree with TRBD1. Germline V gene sequence: CDR1 SGDLS, CDR2 YYNGEE. The CDR3 length is 15 residues.

A few counts support this clonotype. The V gene is TRBV29-1, the J gene TRBJ2-5; 7 nucleotides agree with TRBD1. The closer fit of TRBJ2-7 to the DNA end suggests the J call may be wrong. Germline-derived CDR1 and CDR2 are SQVTM and ANQGSEA. This CDR3 has 13 residues. Here the CDR3 reads CSVSGTVSYEQYF. The CDR3 bases are TGCAGCGTCTCCGGGACAGTCTCCTACGAGCAGTACTTC.

The J gene is TRBJ2-5, the V gene TRBV5-1, with D possibly being TRBD1 (6 bases). The DNA end lines up better with TRBJ2-1; the J call may be wrong. The CDR3 runs to 13 residues. Germline V lookup: CDR1 SGHRS, CDR2 YFSETQ. CDR3 residues: CASSLGTGFEQFF. The CDR3 DNA follows: TGCGCCAGCAGCTTGGGAACAGGGTTTGAGCAGTTCTTC.

This rearrangement joins TRBV6-5 to TRBJ1-2; D gene ambiguous. From germline, CDR1 is MNHEY and CDR2 SVGAGI. The ends were cut back, 0 bases at V and 3 bases at J, with 11 bases in the middle. This CDR3 has 15 residues. CDR3 in amino acids: CASSYSGTLDYGYTF. CDR3 coding DNA: TGTGCCAGCAGTTACTCCGGTACTCTCGACTATGGCTACACCTTC.

The V call is TRBV7-6, the J call TRBJ2-5, with TRBD2 as a possible D gene (6 bases). Between the trimmed V and J ends, which lost 5 bases and 1 base, there was a span of 20 bases. Germline CDR1 and CDR2: SGHVS and FNYEAQ. This CDR3 comprises 17 residues. CDR3 region: CASSPSARDWPQETQYF. CDR3 bases: TGTGCCAGCAGCCCCTCAGCGCGGGATTGGCCCCAAGAGACCCAGTACTTC. Filled out from reference TRBV7-6 and TRBJ2-5, the complete variable domain reads GAGVSQSPRYKVTKRGQDVALRCDPISGHVSLYWYRQALGQGPEFLTYFNYEAQQDKSGLPNDRFSAERPEGSISTLTIQRTEQRDSAMYRCASSPSARDWPQETQYFGPGTRLLVL.

The sample holds a few counts of this clonotype. The chain has TRBV6-5 and TRBJ2-7; 7 positions match TRBD2. Germline lookup yields CDR1 MNHEY and CDR2 SVGAGI. The J segment lost 0 bases and the V segment lost 8 bases, leaving 1 base of the junction unmatched. The CDR3 runs 12 residues. The CDR3 here is CASGRASYEQYF. The CDR3 DNA follows: TGTGCCAGCGGGAGGGCCTCCTACGAGCAGTACTTC.

This clonotype turned up a few times. The V gene is TRBV6-1, the J gene TRBJ2-1; possibly TRBD2 for D (7 bases). Germline-derived CDR1 and CDR2 are MNHNS and SASEGT. The CDR3 is 15 amino acids. The V and J ends lost 7 bases and 6 bases respectively, with 19 bases between them. CDR3 sequence: CASTQGGVRVNEQFF. CDR3 nucleotides: TGTGCCAGCACCCAAGGGGGGGTAAGAGTCAATGAGCAGTTCTTC.

The rearrangement joins TRBV18 to TRBJ2-6; D is perhaps TRBD1 (6 bases). The CDR3 has 16 residues. V lost 1 base and J lost 3, with 10 bases in between. Germline lookup yields CDR1 KGHSH and CDR2 LQKENI. The CDR3: CASSPLWGLGANVLTF. The CDR3 DNA reads as TGTGCCAGCTCACCACTATGGGGGCTTGGGGCCAACGTCCTGACTTTC.

This clonotype was recorded once. This chain uses TRBV7-2 with TRBJ2-3; TRBD2 matches at 7 bases. Trimming took 1 base from V and 1 from J; bases not matched to a gene: 5. This CDR3 spans 16 amino acids. Germline V gene lookup returns CDR1 SGHTA and CDR2 FQGNSA. CDR3 bases: TGTGCCAGCAGCTTAGGGCGGGCGGGGGGCACAGATACGCAGTATTTT. The encoded protein is CASSLGRAGGTDTQYF.